The 9 T cell receptor beta chains given below trace back to one sample, sequenced in a study of cytomegalovirus exposure and HLA in healthy donors. The method was immunoSEQ multiplex PCR; TCRdb's version includes in-frame clones alone and lacks a portion of them. This sample has 120,000 or so clones; 80% to 90% occur once, and the top ten carry less than 2%. Source material: PBMCs. The receptors stem from a woman aged 18-29 years in good health and CMV-seronegative.

The CDR3 DNA follows: TGTGCCAGCAGTTTTCAGACTAGCGGGAATGGGTATACGCAGTATTTT. Translated, it gives CASSFQTSGNGYTQYF. This rearrangement joins TRBV6-5 to TRBJ2-3; TRBD2 aligns across 11 bases. Germline CDR1 and CDR2: MNHEY and SVGAGI. This CDR3 spans 16 amino acids. V shed 4 bases and J 7 bases; nucleotides not matched to a gene: 10.

The rearrangement joins TRBV7-2 to TRBJ2-7; 14 bases match TRBD2. The CDR3 runs to 18 residues. The germline CDR1 and CDR2 sequences are SGHTA and FQGNSA. With V trimmed by 3 bases and J by 0 bases, 7 bases remained unmatched. DNA of the CDR3: TGTGCCAGCAGCTTTACGACTAGCGGGAGGGGGGGCTCCTACGAGCAGTACTTC. It translates to CASSFTTSGRGGSYEQYF.

The J gene is TRBJ2-1, the V gene TRBV20-1; D unresolved. The V gene's germline CDR1 is DFQATT and CDR2 SNEGSKA (reference sequence). Trimming stripped 0 bases from V and 6 bases from J, with 3 bases between. This CDR3 has 11 residues. The CDR3 DNA reads TGCAGTGCTAGAGACCGCAATGAGCAGTTCTTC. This sequence encodes CSARDRNEQFF.

The J gene is TRBJ2-7, the V gene TRBV7-2; 8 positions match TRBD2. The CDR3 consists of 16 residues. V was pared by 3 bases and J by 3 bases, with 10 bases of the junction left unmatched. CDR1 is SGHTA and CDR2 is FQGNSA in the germline V gene. For the CDR3, the DNA is TGTGCCAGCAGCTTCAAGTCGCGGGGGGCTCTCTACGAGCAGTACTTC. Its protein product is CASSFKSRGALYEQYF. Together with reference TRBV7-2 and TRBJ2-7, the CDR3 gives the full variable domain: GAGVSQSPSNKVTEKGKDVELRCDPISGHTALYWYRQSLGQGLEFLIYFQGNSAPDKSGLPSDRFSAERTGGSVSTLTIQRTQQEDSAVYLCASSFKSRGALYEQYFGPGTRLTVT.

V is TRBV4-1 and J is TRBJ1-1; the D is unclear. The CDR3 is made up of 15 amino acids. The V end lost 1 base, the J end lost 0 bases, and 9 bases lay between the germline ends. Germline-derived CDR1 and CDR2 are MGHRA and YSYEKL. CDR3: CASSQVHSLNTEAFF. CDR3 nucleotides: TGCGCCAGCAGCCAAGTTCACAGCCTGAACACTGAAGCTTTCTTT.

The gene calls are TRBV9 and TRBJ2-3; 7 bases agree with TRBD1. The junction had 8 bases not matched to a gene; V was cut back by 5 bases and J by 2 bases. Germline V lookup: CDR1 SGDLS, CDR2 YYNGEE. The CDR3 has 15 amino acids. For the CDR3, the DNA is TGTGCCAGCAGAAAGTGGGACAGAACCACAGATACGCAGTATTTT. This encodes CASRKWDRTTDTQYF. The full variable domain, with the rest looked up from reference TRBV9 and TRBJ2-3, is DSGVTQTPKHLITATGQRVTLRCSPRSGDLSVYWYQQSLDQGLQFLIQYYNGEERAKGNILERFSAQQFPDLHSELNLSSLELGDSALYFCASRKWDRTTDTQYFGPGTRLTVL.

The genes are TRBV7-2 and TRBJ2-1; a weak D match, TRBD1 (6 bases). The CDR3 runs 14 residues. Germline V gives CDR1 SGHTA, CDR2 FQGNSA. V lost 5 bases to trimming and J lost 1 base, with 9 bases between them. The CDR3 DNA reads TGTGCCAGCAGCAGGGACACTTCCTACAATGAGCAGTTCTTC. It yields the protein CASSRDTSYNEQFF.

Remarks on this clone: A much more abundant neighbour one base away suggests this may be a read error. V usage is TRBV4-2 and J usage is TRBJ2-7; D might be TRBD1 (6 bases). Germline V gene sequence: CDR1 LGHNA, CDR2 YNFKEQ. The CDR3 extends over 16 amino acids. Here the CDR3 DNA reads TGTGCCGGCAGCCAAGAATGGACAGAGTCTTCCTACGAGCAGTACTTC. It yields the protein CAGSQEWTESSYEQYF.

The V and J genes are TRBV4-3 and TRBJ2-7, with 8 nucleotides matching TRBD2. The CDR3 consists of 15 residues. Germline-derived CDR1 and CDR2 are LGHNA and YSLEER. V lost 1 base, J lost 2 bases, and 4 bases stayed unmatched. CDR3 nucleotide sequence: TGCGCCAGCAGCCAAGGTACTAGCGGAACCTACGAGCAGTACTTC. The encoded protein is CASSQGTSGTYEQYF.